The present TCR beta chain was sequenced within a study of control samples from healthy donors and cancer patients. The method was immunoSEQ multiplex PCR; TCRdb's version includes in-frame clones alone and lacks a portion of them. The sample lists over 150,000 clones, around nine tenths seen once, with 1.2% to 1.5% in the top ten. Of note for this clone: In the same sample, other DNA sequences code for this CDR3.

The CDR3 length is 13 residues. CDR1 and CDR2 (germline): SGHTA, FQGTGA. The junction had 1 base not matched to a gene; V was cut back by 4 bases and J by 6 bases. V usage is TRBV7-3 and J usage is TRBJ2-2; 8 bases map to TRBD2. The TCR was taken from a man aged 30-40 years in good health. Sequenced: blood. The CDR3 here is CASSSGGAGELFF. DNA for the CDR3: TGTGCCAGCAGCTCGGGGGGGGCCGGGGAGCTGTTTTTT. The whole variable domain, filled in from reference TRBV7-3 and TRBJ2-2, reads GAGVSQTPSNKVTEKGKYVELRCDPISGHTALYWYRQSLGQGPEFLIYFQGTGAADDSGLPNDRFFAVRPEGSVSTLKIQRTERGDSAVYLCASSSGGAGELFFGEGSRLTVL.